Here is one T cell receptor beta chain with its context. TCRdb keeps only in-frame clones here, not all; method: immunoSEQ multiplex PCR. The repertoire consists of 700,000 or so clones, with over 75% occurring once and the leading ten covering more than 0.008%. The data were taken from a study of shared T cell receptors in the human thymus. The germline gives CDR1 MNHNS, CDR2 SASEGT. The trim removed 2 bases at V and 4 bases at J, leaving 8 bases unmatched. The CDR3 consists of 16 residues. This sample was shared with a second study, whose subject was human thymus T cells. That report adds: The thymus tissue came from resections taken during corrective heart surgery. Apparent bias marked the V and J gene usage of thymic and blood repertoires. Overlap was high between thymic repertoires from unrelated individuals, as reported in related research.

Specimen: thymocytes. The chain is built from TRBV6-1 and TRBJ2-5; 9 bases align to TRBD1. The receptor comes from a girl under three years old with a congenital heart defect. The CDR3 DNA reads TGTGCCAGCAGTGAAACTGGGACAGGGATTCGAGAGACCCAGTACTTC. This sequence encodes CASSETGTGIRETQYF.